Listed here are 5 T cell receptor beta chains from one sample, sequenced in a study of blood T cells in healthy people across ages. Sample-barcoded 5' priming and a J-beta primer mix drove a second PCR of about 6 to 12 cycles. TCRdb re-called the 5' RACE reads with MiXCR, one entry per CDR3 protein. This table has over 500,000 distinct CDR3 sequences, roughly a quarter appearing once. A further study also used this sample, focusing on T cells of mothers and their children.

The sequenced sample consisted of blood. These receptors were taken from a boy younger than 10 in good health.

CDR3 sequence (DNA): TGTGCCAGCACCGGGGGTGAATTAGTGGACCAAGAGACCCAGTACTTC. This encodes CASTGGELVDQETQYF. The chain joins TRBV7-9 to TRBJ2-5, with a possible D match to TRBD2 (6 bases). The CDR3 totals 16 residues. The V gene's germline CDR1 is SEHNR and CDR2 FQNEAQ (reference sequence). Trimming left V 7 bases short and J 0 bases short, with 18 bases between. Drawing the rest from reference TRBV7-9 and TRBJ2-5, the complete variable domain is DTGVSQNPRHKITKRGQNVTFRCDPISEHNRLYWYRQTLGQGPEFLTYFQNEAQLEKSRLLSDRFSAERPKGSFSTLEIQRTEQGDSAMYLCASTGGELVDQETQYFGPGTRLLVL.

This chain uses TRBV20-1 with TRBJ1-1; 7 positions match TRBD1. CDR1 and CDR2 from the germline V gene are DFQATT and SNEGSKA (reference sequence). V gave up 1 base and J gave up 4 bases; unmatched junction bases: 3. The length of the CDR3 is 13 residues. The chain's CDR3 is CSARGEGATEAFF. In nucleotides, the CDR3 is TGCAGTGCTAGAGGGGAGGGGGCCACTGAAGCTTTCTTT.

This clonotype has just a few counts. The chain uses TRBV7-9 and TRBJ2-5; 7 bases match TRBD2. The trim removed 2 bases at V and 1 base at J, leaving 10 bases unmatched. Germline lookup yields CDR1 SEHNR and CDR2 FQNEAQ (reference sequence). The CDR3 consists of 17 residues. CDR3 sequence: CASSLLAGRIIQETQYF. For the CDR3, the DNA is TGTGCCAGCAGCTTACTTGCCGGGAGGATTATCCAAGAGACCCAGTACTTC.

This clonotype was counted between two and nine times. The chain carries TRBV19 and TRBJ2-3; 9 positions match TRBD2. The CDR3 contains 16 residues. Germline trimming cut 5 bases from V and 5 bases from J; bases unmatched to any gene: 11. Germline loops: CDR1 LNHDA, CDR2 SQIVND (reference sequence). CDR3 sequence (DNA): TGTGCCAGTAGTCCCACTGGCGGGAGGGACATAGATACGCAGTATTTT. Amino acid sequence: CASSPTGGRDIDTQYF.

The V call is TRBV5-1, the J call TRBJ1-4; unclear D gene. Trimming removed 1 base from V and 7 bases from J, with 14 bases in between. The germline gives CDR1 SGHRS, CDR2 YFSETQ. The CDR3 sequence is 15 residues long. The CDR3 loop is CASSLFLRRFEKLFF. The CDR3 DNA sequence: TGCGCCAGCAGCTTGTTCCTTCGGCGGTTTGAAAAACTGTTTTTT.